These 2 T cell receptor beta chains share one sample of origin, sequenced in a study of OX40 agonist ivuxolimab in advanced cancers. The receptor library was made with the immunoSEQ multiplex PCR assay. The table comes from immuneACCESS by way of TCRdb, which keeps in-frame sequences with V and J called. Part of the clones is missing from these tables; in studies checked, under half for an unresolved V gene and the rest for unknown reasons. The sample table shows tens of thousands of clones, and 88% are seen once. The ten largest clones take up 3.4% of the sample. The sample was CD4+ or CD8+ T cells sorted from blood, taken in a trial of the OX40 agonist ivuxolimab. Receptor source: an adult with an advanced solid tumor such as melanoma, head and neck, liver or kidney cancer.

This chain joins TRBV30 and TRBJ1-5; 9 bases fit TRBD1. Germline loops: CDR1 GTSNPN, CDR2 SVGIG (reference sequence). The CDR3 contains 15 residues. With 2 bases clipped from V and 7 bases from J, the junction kept 9 bases outside the gene matches. The CDR3 sequence: CAWSHRDRVDQPQHF. DNA of the CDR3: TGTGCCTGGAGTCACCGGGACAGGGTGGACCAGCCCCAGCATTTT.

This clone has just a few counts. The chain employs TRBV5-5 and TRBJ2-1; 10 bases fit TRBD1. CDR3 size: 14 residues. V shed 5 bases and J 5 bases; nucleotides not matched to a gene: 4. CDR1 is SGHKS, CDR2 YYEKEE, per germline (reference sequence). The CDR3 region has the DNA TGTGCCAGCAGACCGGGACAGGGGAACAATGAGCAGTTCTTC. Translation gives CASRPGQGNNEQFF.